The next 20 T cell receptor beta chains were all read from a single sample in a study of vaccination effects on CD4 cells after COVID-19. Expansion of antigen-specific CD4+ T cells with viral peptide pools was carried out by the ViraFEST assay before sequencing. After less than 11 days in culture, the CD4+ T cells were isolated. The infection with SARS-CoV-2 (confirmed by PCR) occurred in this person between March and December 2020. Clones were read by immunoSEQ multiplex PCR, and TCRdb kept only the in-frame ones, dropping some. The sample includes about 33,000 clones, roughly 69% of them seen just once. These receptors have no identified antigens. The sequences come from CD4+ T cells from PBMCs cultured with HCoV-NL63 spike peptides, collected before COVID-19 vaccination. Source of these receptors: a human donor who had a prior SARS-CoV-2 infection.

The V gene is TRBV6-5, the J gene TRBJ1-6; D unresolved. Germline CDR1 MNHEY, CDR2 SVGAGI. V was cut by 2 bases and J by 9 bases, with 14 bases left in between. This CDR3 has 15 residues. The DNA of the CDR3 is TGTGCCAGCAGTTACGCGGACGTGATTGGTTCACCCCTCCACTTT. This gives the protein CASSYADVIGSPLHF.

The CDR3 sequence: CASSSQGRGEGTEAFF. The CDR3 region has the DNA TGTGCCAGCAGCTCTCAAGGGAGGGGAGAGGGCACTGAAGCTTTCTTT. The chain links TRBV7-3 to TRBJ1-1; TRBD1 might be the D (5 bases). Germline V lookup: CDR1 SGHTA, CDR2 FQGTGA. The V end lost 4 bases, the J end lost 4 bases, and 19 bases lay between the germline ends. This CDR3 is 16 amino acids long.

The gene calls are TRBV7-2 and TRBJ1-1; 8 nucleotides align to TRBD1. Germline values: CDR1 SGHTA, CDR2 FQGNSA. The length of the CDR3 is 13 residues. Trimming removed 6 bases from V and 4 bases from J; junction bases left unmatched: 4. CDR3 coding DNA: TGTGCCAGCAGTACAACAGGGGGCACTGAAGCTTTCTTT. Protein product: CASSTTGGTEAFF. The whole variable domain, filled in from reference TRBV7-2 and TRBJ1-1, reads GAGVSQSPSNKVTEKGKDVELRCDPISGHTALYWYRQSLGQGLEFLIYFQGNSAPDKSGLPSDRFSAERTGGSVSTLTIQRTQQEDSAVYLCASSTTGGTEAFFGQGTRLTVV.

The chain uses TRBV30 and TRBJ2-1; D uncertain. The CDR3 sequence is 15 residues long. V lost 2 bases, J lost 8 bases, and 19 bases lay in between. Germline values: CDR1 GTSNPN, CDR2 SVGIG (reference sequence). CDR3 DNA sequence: TGTGCCTGGAGTAAGGGCCTGGCACCCTCGGATGAGCAGTTCTTC. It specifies CAWSKGLAPSDEQFF.

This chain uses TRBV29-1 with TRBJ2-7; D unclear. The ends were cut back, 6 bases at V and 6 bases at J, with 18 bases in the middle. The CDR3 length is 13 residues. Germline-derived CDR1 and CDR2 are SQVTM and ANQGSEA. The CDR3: CSVQIEAGSEQYF. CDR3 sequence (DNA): TGCAGCGTCCAAATCGAGGCCGGGTCCGAGCAGTACTTC.

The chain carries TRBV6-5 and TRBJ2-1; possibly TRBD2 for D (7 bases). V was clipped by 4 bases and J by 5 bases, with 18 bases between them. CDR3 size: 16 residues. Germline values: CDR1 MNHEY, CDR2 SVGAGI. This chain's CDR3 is CASSSYNKRDNNEQFF. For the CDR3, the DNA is TGTGCCAGCAGTTCATATAACAAGCGGGACAACAATGAGCAGTTCTTC.

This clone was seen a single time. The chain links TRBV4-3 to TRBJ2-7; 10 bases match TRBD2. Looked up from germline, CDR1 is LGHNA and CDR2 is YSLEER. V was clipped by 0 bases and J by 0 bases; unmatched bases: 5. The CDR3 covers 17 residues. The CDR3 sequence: CASSQEQEREGSYEQYF. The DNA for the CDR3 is TGCGCCAGCAGCCAAGAGCAGGAGCGGGAGGGCTCCTACGAGCAGTACTTC.

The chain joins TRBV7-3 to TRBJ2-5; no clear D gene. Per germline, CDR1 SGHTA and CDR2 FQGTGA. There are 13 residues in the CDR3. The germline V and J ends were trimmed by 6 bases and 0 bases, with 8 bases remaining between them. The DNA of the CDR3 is TGTGCCAGCAGTCCCCGGTACCAAGAGACCCAGTACTTC. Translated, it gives CASSPRYQETQYF.

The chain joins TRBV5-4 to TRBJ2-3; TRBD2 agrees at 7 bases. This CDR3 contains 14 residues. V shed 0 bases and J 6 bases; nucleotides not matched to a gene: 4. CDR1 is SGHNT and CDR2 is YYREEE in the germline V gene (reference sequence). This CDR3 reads CASSLGLAADTQYF. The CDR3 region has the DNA TGTGCCAGCAGCTTGGGTCTAGCGGCCGATACGCAGTATTTT.

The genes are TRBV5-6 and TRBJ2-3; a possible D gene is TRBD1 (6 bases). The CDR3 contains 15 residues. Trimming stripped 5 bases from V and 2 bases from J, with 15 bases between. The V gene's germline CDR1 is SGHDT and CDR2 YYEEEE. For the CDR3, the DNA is TGTGCCAGCAGTTTTAGACAGGAACTCACAGATACGCAGTATTTT. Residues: CASSFRQELTDTQYF.

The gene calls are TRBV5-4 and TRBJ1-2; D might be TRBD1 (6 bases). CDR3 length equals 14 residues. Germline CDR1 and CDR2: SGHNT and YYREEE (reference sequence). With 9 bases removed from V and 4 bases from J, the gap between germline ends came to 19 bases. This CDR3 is CATSRGADLYGYTF. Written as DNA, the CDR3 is TGTGCCACCTCGCGGGGGGCAGATCTCTATGGCTACACCTTC.

CDR3: CASSVLSEGRSPLHF. CDR3 coding DNA: TGTGCCAGCAGCGTACTTTCGGAGGGACGGTCACCCCTCCACTTT. The chain recombines TRBV9 with TRBJ1-6, with D maybe TRBD1 (5 bases). Germline V gene data show CDR1 as SGDLS and CDR2 as YYNGEE. This CDR3 is 15 amino acids long. The V gene lost 1 base and the J gene lost 10 bases, with 15 bases spanning the gap.

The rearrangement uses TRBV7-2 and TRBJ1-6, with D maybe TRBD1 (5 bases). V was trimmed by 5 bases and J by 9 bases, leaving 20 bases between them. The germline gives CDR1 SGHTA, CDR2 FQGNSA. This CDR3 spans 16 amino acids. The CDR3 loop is CASSPGSGIVGSPLHF. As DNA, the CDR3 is TGTGCCAGCAGCCCTGGTTCAGGGATAGTAGGTTCACCCCTCCACTTT.

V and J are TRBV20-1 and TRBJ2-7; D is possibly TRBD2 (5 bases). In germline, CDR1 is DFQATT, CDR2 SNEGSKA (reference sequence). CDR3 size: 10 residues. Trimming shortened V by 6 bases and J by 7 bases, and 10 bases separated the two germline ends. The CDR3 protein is CSAKRGEQYF. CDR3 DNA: TGCAGTGCGAAGCGCGGGGAGCAGTACTTC.

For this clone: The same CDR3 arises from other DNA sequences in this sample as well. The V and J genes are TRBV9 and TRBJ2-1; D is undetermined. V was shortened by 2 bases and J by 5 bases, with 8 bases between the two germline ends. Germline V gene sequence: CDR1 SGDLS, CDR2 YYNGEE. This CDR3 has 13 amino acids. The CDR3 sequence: CASSVSPNNEQFF. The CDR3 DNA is TGTGCCAGCAGCGTTTCCCCTAACAATGAGCAGTTCTTC.

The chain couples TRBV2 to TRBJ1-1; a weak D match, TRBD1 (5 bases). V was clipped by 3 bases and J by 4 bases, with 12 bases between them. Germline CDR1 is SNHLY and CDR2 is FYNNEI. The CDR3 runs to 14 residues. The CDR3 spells CASSDRIRGTEAFF. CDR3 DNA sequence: TGTGCCAGCAGTGATCGGATAAGGGGCACTGAAGCTTTCTTT. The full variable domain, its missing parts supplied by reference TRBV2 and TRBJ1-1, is EPEVTQTPSHQVTQMGQEVILRCVPISNHLYFYWYRQILGQKVEFLVSFYNNEISEKSEIFDDQFSVERPDGSNFTLKIRSTKLEDSAMYFCASSDRIRGTEAFFGQGTRLTVV.

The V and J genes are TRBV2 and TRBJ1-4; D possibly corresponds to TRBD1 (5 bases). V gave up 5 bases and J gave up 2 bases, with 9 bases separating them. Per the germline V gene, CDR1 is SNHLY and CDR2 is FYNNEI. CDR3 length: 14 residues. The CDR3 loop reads CASSTTVTNEKLFF. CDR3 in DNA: TGTGCCAGCAGTACGACAGTTACTAATGAAAAACTGTTTTTT. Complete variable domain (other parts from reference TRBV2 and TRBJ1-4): EPEVTQTPSHQVTQMGQEVILRCVPISNHLYFYWYRQILGQKVEFLVSFYNNEISEKSEIFDDQFSVERPDGSNFTLKIRSTKLEDSAMYFCASSTTVTNEKLFFGSGTQLSVL.

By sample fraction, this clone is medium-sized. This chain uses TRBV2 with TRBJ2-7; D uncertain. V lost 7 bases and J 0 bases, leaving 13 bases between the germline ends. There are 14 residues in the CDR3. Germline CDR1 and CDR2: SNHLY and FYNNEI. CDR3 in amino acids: CASNRDLFSYEQYF. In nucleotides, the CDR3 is TGTGCCAGCAATCGAGACTTATTCTCCTACGAGCAGTACTTC.

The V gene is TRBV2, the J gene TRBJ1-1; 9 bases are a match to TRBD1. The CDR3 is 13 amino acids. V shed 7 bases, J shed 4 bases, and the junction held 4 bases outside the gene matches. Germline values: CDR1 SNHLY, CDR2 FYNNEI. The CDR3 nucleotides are TGTGCCAGCAACCCGACAGGGGGCACTGAAGCTTTCTTT. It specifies CASNPTGGTEAFF.

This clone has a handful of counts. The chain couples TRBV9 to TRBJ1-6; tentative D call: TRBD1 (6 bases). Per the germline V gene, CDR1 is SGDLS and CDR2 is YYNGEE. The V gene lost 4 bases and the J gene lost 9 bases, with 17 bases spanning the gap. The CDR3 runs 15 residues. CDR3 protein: CASSFTGLGGSPLHF. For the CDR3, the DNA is TGTGCCAGCAGCTTCACAGGGTTGGGGGGTTCACCCCTCCACTTT.